A single T cell receptor (beta chain) is shown here with its context. Its antigen is not identified. The germline V gene encodes CDR1 GTSNPN and CDR2 SVGIG (reference sequence). Trimming removed 2 bases from V and 4 bases from J, with 15 bases in between. This CDR3 region has 15 residues. Primers for the PCR totalled 60 Vbeta and 13 Jbeta. Measured with immunoSEQ multiplex PCR; TCRdb has only the in-frame clones, and not every one. The sample has roughly 120,000 clones; less than 75% are singletons. These data are taken from a study of cytomegalovirus exposure and HLA in healthy donors. Whole-study results and caveats: The presence/absence work took it that sequencing depth was about the same across donors.

This TCR was sampled from a woman in her forties in good health and CMV-seronegative. The specimen was PBMCs. The chain employs TRBV30 and TRBJ1-3, with a tentative D call TRBD1 (5 bases). CDR3 DNA: TGTGCCTGGAGTTGGGACGGAGGGTTCGGAAACACCATATATTTT. It encodes CAWSWDGGFGNTIYF.